A selection of T cell receptor beta chains follows, all from one sample in a study of T-cell memory formation after mild COVID-19. One entry per CDR3 protein results from TCRdb running MiXCR on the 5' RACE reads. The sample contains about 470,000 distinct CDR3 sequences, around a sixth of which appear only once. Sequencing input: PBMCs or a T cell subset sorted from them (not recorded which). These receptors were obtained from an adult woman who had mild COVID-19 (a few samples of this study predate the infection). Cell type and time point are not known. Each CDR3 is given with its conserved first and last residue. A D gene is named only where the DNA matches it firmly. Size is omitted from some rows. Given values are once, few, many or a class for expanded clones.

TRBJ2-1	TRBV5-1	14	-	-	TGCGCCAGCAGCACCCGGGCCGCGAGCAATGAGCAGTTCTTC	CASSTRAASNEQFF
TRBJ1-6	TRBV27	17	TRBD1	-	TGTGCCAGCAGGCGGACAGGCGTCGGGCTCGGGGGTTCACCCCTCCACTTT	CASRRTGVGLGGSPLHF
TRBJ2-1	TRBV7-2	14	TRBD2	-	TGTGCCAGCAGCTTAACTAGCGGGAGGCCCGAGCAGTTCTTC	CASSLTSGRPEQFF
TRBJ2-7	TRBV7-2	17	TRBD2	few	TGTGCCAGCAGCTTAATTTATGTAGCGGGGCTGTCCTACGAGCAGTACTTC	CASSLIYVAGLSYEQYF
TRBJ2-3	TRBV5-1	15	-	many	TGCGCCAGCGCTGCGGGGCCCCCTCGAGAGGATACGCAGTATTTT	CASAAGPPREDTQYF
TRBJ2-7	TRBV18	14	TRBD1	-	TGTGCCAGACGACAGGGGCCACGGTTCTACGAGCAGTACTTC	CARRQGPRFYEQYF
TRBJ2-7	TRBV7-2	13	-	-	TGTGCCAGCAGCTCTAGGGACACCTACGAGCAGTACTTC	CASSSRDTYEQYF
TRBJ2-1	TRBV19	14	TRBD2	few	TGTGCCAGTTCATTAGCGGGGCTCTACGGGGAGCAGTTCTTC	CASSLAGLYGEQFF
TRBJ2-1	TRBV7-3	15	TRBD2	-	TGTGCCAGCAGCTTGGGAGTAGCGGGAGACCCCCATCAGTTCTTC	CASSLGVAGDPHQFF
TRBJ2-3	TRBV27	15	-	few	TGTGCCAGCAGCGGGGCACTACAACGCACAGATACGCAGTATTTT	CASSGALQRTDTQYF
TRBJ1-2	TRBV29-1	16	-	-	TGCAGCGTCCAAATGAATGCAGGGGCCGCATACTATGGCTACACCTTC	CSVQMNAGAAYYGYTF
TRBJ2-7	TRBV2	14	TRBD2	-	TGTGCCAGCAGAAAAGATGGACTAGCGGGCGAGCAGTACTTC	CASRKDGLAGEQYF
TRBJ2-7	TRBV5-1	15	TRBD2	few	TGCGCCAGCAGCACAGGACTAGCGGGAGACTACGAGCAGTACTTC	CASSTGLAGDYEQYF
TRBJ2-3	TRBV5-1	19	TRBD1	-	TGCGCCAGCAGCTCCGTCCTGGGACAGGGTGGTAAGAGCACAGATACGCAGTATTTT	CASSSVLGQGGKSTDTQYF
TRBJ2-1	TRBV3-1	15	-	few	TGTGCCAGCAGCGAGGGGGGGAGCTCCTACAATGAGCAGTTCTTC	CASSEGGSSYNEQFF
TRBJ1-1	TRBV2	19	TRBD1	-	TGTGCCAGCAGTGAAACTATCAGGGACAGGGGCCCGACGGACACTGAAGCTTTCTTT	CASSETIRDRGPTDTEAFF
TRBJ2-3	TRBV7-9	15	TRBD1	many	TGTGCCAGCAGCCAGTACAGGGGCAGCACAGATACGCAGTATTTT	CASSQYRGSTDTQYF
TRBJ2-7	TRBV7-2	13	-	-	TGTGCCAGCAGCTTGGACTTACGCTACGAGCAGTACTTC	CASSLDLRYEQYF
TRBJ1-2	TRBV7-9	13	-	-	TGTGCCAGCAGCTTAACAATCGACTATGGCTACACCTTC	CASSLTIDYGYTF
TRBJ2-1	TRBV9	15	-	few	TGTGCCAGCTCCGGAGGGGGGCTCTCCTACAATGAGCAGTTCTTC	CASSGGGLSYNEQFF
TRBJ2-1	TRBV4-1	15	-	-	TGCGCCAGCAGCCAATTCCCCCAGGGGAGCGGTGAGCAGTTCTTC	CASSQFPQGSGEQFF
TRBJ1-6	TRBV6-5	17	-	few	TGTGCCAGCAGCCTAGTCGCTCGGGGCAGCGGTAATTCACCCCTCCACTTT	CASSLVARGSGNSPLHF
TRBJ2-7	TRBV27	15	TRBD2	-	TGTGCCAGCAGTCCTAGACTAGCGGGAGCCTACGAGCAGTACTTC	CASSPRLAGAYEQYF
TRBJ1-1	TRBV6-2/TRBV6-3	12	-	-	TGTGCCAGCAGTTACCAGTTTCCTGAAGCTTTCTTT	CASSYQFPEAFF
TRBJ2-5	TRBV24-1	17	TRBD1	-	TGTGCCACCGCGCGAGCCGGGACAGGGGACTTCCGGGAGACCCAGTACTTC	CATARAGTGDFRETQYF
TRBJ1-4	TRBV7-9	14	-	few	TGTGCCAGCACCTCGGGCGGTACCTATGAAAAACTGTTTTTT	CASTSGGTYEKLFF
TRBJ2-3	TRBV5-1	16	TRBD1	-	TGCGCCAGCAGCTTGGAAACAGGGGTGAGGACAGATACGCAGTATTTT	CASSLETGVRTDTQYF
TRBJ2-1	TRBV7-2	14	TRBD1	few	TGTGCCAGCAGCAGGGACAGGGGGAACAATGAGCAGTTCTTC	CASSRDRGNNEQFF
TRBJ1-1	TRBV3-1	12	-	few	TGTGCCAGCAGCTATGGGGCAGTAGAAGCTTTCTTT	CASSYGAVEAFF
TRBJ2-5	TRBV20-1	14	TRBD1	few	TGCAGTGCTAGAGGTCCGGGACAGGGAGAGACCCAGTACTTC	CSARGPGQGETQYF
TRBJ2-3	TRBV20-1	15	-	-	TGCAGCGCACGTAAGGGAAAAGGAGGCACAGATACGCAGTATTTT	CSARKGKGGTDTQYF
TRBJ2-3	TRBV12-3/TRBV12-4	16	-	-	TGTGCCAGCAGTTTAGCCGTGAGGACAGTTACAGATACGCAGTATTTT	CASSLAVRTVTDTQYF
TRBJ2-7	TRBV5-1	15	-	few	TGCGCCAGCAGCTTGGTCGGGGATCCGGCCTACGAGCAGTACTTC	CASSLVGDPAYEQYF
TRBJ1-2	TRBV24-1	14	-	-	TGTGCCACCAGTGATTTGGGGCAGCGCTATGGCTACACCTTC	CATSDLGQRYGYTF
TRBJ2-3	TRBV7-2	16	-	-	TGTGCCAGCAGCTTAGTAGGGACCCTAATGGGGGATACGCAGTATTTT	CASSLVGTLMGDTQYF
TRBJ1-5	TRBV3-1	17	-	-	TGTGCCAGCAGCCAAGCAAAGGGGTCGGTAGTTAATCAGCCCCAGCATTTT	CASSQAKGSVVNQPQHF
TRBJ2-4	TRBV21-1	20	-	few	TGTGCCAGTCAGCATCCGGGACAGAAAGGAAAAAAGATAGCCAAAAACATTCAGTACTTC	CASQHPGQKGKKIAKNIQYF
TRBJ2-1	TRBV12-3/TRBV12-4	14	-	few	TGTGCCAGCAGAAGGGAGGAGGGGTACAATGAGCAGTTCTTC	CASRREEGYNEQFF
TRBJ2-7	TRBV14	16	TRBD1	-	TGTGCCAGCAGCCAAGGAAGGGGACAGGGCTGGTACGAGCAGTACTTC	CASSQGRGQGWYEQYF
TRBJ2-1	TRBV4-3	18	TRBD2	many	TGCGCCAGCAGCCAAAGGGGGAGAGGAAGCGGGAGTGGCCATGAGCAGTTCTTC	CASSQRGRGSGSGHEQFF
TRBJ2-1	TRBV27	13	-	few	TGTGCCAGCATGGGGCAGGGAATGAATGAGCAGTTCTTC	CASMGQGMNEQFF
TRBJ2-1	TRBV12-3/TRBV12-4	16	TRBD2	few	TGTGCCAGCAGGCCGACTAGCGGGGGGCCCCAAAATGAGCAGTTCTTC	CASRPTSGGPQNEQFF
TRBJ2-3	TRBV4-3	14	-	few	TGCGCCAGCAGCCAAGATCAGGTCACAGATACGCAGTATTTT	CASSQDQVTDTQYF
TRBJ2-7	TRBV11-2	15	-	few	TGTGCCAGCAGCTTAGGGTTGACAGCTACCTACGAGCAGTACTTC	CASSLGLTATYEQYF
TRBJ2-7	TRBV7-2	15	-	few	TGTGCCAGCAGCTTAGCGGGAGGAGCCGGTTACGAGCAGTACTTC	CASSLAGGAGYEQYF
TRBJ1-1	TRBV9	13	-	few	TGTGCCAGCAGCACCAGCCCAAAAAGTCAAGCTTTCTTT	CASSTSPKSQAFF
TRBJ1-1	TRBV25-1	14	-	few	TGTGCCAGCAGTGAGGCAGGTTCGAACACTGAAGCTTTCTTT	CASSEAGSNTEAFF
TRBJ1-2	TRBV27	14	TRBD1	-	TGTGCCAGCAGTCAGACAGGGCTCGGACTTGGCTACACCTTC	CASSQTGLGLGYTF
TRBJ1-1	TRBV6-1	13	TRBD1	-	TGTGCCAGCAGTGGGACAGGGTTGACTGAAGCTTTCTTT	CASSGTGLTEAFF
TRBJ2-3	TRBV20-1	18	TRBD2	-	TGCAGTGCTAGAGCTTATAACAGCGGGAGGTCGTTGACAGATACGCAGTATTTT	CSARAYNSGRSLTDTQYF
TRBJ2-7	TRBV7-3	12	TRBD1	few	TGTGCCAGCAGCTCCGGGACAGCTCGAATGTACTTC	CASSSGTARMYF
TRBJ2-3	TRBV9	15	-	-	TGTGCCAGCAGCGTAGTGGAGGGGAGCCCGGGTACGCAGTATTTT	CASSVVEGSPGTQYF
TRBJ2-1	TRBV29-1	15	-	-	TGCAGCGCCCTCGGATGGGGTATTACCTACAATGAGCAGTTCTTC	CSALGWGITYNEQFF
TRBJ2-7	TRBV10-3	14	TRBD2	many	TGTGCCATCAGCAGGACTAGCGGGTCCTACGAGCAGTACTTC	CAISRTSGSYEQYF
TRBJ1-5	TRBV20-1	16	TRBD1	-	TGCAGTGCTTCCCCCGTCCTGGGGGCAGGGGGTCAGCCCCAGCATTTT	CSASPVLGAGGQPQHF